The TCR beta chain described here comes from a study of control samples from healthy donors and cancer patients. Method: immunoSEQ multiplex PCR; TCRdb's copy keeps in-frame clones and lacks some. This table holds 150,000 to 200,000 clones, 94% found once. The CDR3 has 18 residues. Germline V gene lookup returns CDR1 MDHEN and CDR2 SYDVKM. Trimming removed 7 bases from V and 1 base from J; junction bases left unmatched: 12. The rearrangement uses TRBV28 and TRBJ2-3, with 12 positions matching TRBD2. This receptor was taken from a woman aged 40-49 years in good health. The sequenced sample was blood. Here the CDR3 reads CASNPLAGGGPGTDTQYF. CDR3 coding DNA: TGTGCCAGCAATCCGCTAGCGGGAGGGGGGCCTGGCACAGATACGCAGTATTTT.